These 32 T cell receptor beta chains originate from one sample sequenced in a study of shared clonotypes between healthy human individuals. Produced via immunoSEQ multiplex PCR; TCRdb's table is partial and in-frame only. The repertoire holds about 490,000 clones, with 65% to 80% as singletons. Material: PBMCs. These TCRs come from a woman aged 40 to 50 in good health. Some clones in this sample may be carry-over from other donors' samples.

This chain joins TRBV19 and TRBJ1-1; perhaps TRBD1 as D (5 bases). This CDR3 contains 13 residues. Germline V gene data show CDR1 as LNHDA and CDR2 as SQIVND (reference sequence). With 8 bases removed from V and 6 bases from J, the gap between germline ends came to 16 bases. The chain's CDR3 is CASGRDRFSEAFF. CDR3 bases: TGTGCCAGTGGGAGGGACCGGTTCTCTGAAGCTTTCTTT. Based on the CDR3 plus reference TRBV19 and TRBJ1-1, the full variable domain is DGGITQSPKYLFRKEGQNVTLSCEQNLNHDAMYWYRQDPGQGLRLIYYSQIVNDFQKGDIAEGYSVSREKKESFPLTVTSAQKNPTAFYLCASGRDRFSEAFFGQGTRLTVV.

V gene TRBV9 combines with J gene TRBJ2-5, with unresolved D. Germline-derived CDR1 and CDR2 are SGDLS and YYNGEE. The CDR3 has 14 amino acids. V lost 0 bases, J lost 2 bases, and 8 bases lay in between. The CDR3 nucleotides read TGTGCCAGCAGCGTAGGAGAGATACAAGAGACCCAGTACTTC. Protein: CASSVGEIQETQYF.

The chain employs TRBV6-1 and TRBJ2-7, with 11 bases that match TRBD1. Germline lookup yields CDR1 MNHNS and CDR2 SASEGT. The CDR3 has 15 amino acids. V lost 3 bases, J lost 5 bases, and 6 bases stayed unmatched. The CDR3 region is CASSDPGQGENEQYF. Here the CDR3 DNA reads TGTGCCAGCAGTGACCCGGGACAGGGGGAGAACGAGCAGTACTTC.

On this clone: Sequence at one end of the junction differs from germline and may be a read error. The V call is TRBV27, the J call TRBJ2-5; TRBD1 aligns across 9 bases. The J call is doubtful: the DNA matches TRBJ2-7 better. The CDR3 totals 15 residues. Germline CDR1 reads MNHEY; CDR2 reads SMNVEV (reference sequence). The CDR3 coding sequence is TGTGCCAGCAGGTTATCGACAGGGGGGTACTACGAGCAGTACTTC. Amino acids: CASRLSTGGYYEQYF.

The CDR3 here is CASSEAGTGSYEQYF. Written as DNA, the CDR3 is TGTGCCAGCAGTGAAGCCGGAACAGGGTCCTACGAGCAGTACTTC. V usage is TRBV6-1 and J usage is TRBJ2-7; maybe TRBD1 (6 bases). From germline, CDR1 is MNHNS and CDR2 SASEGT. Trimming left V 0 bases short and J 1 base short, with 10 bases between. The CDR3 is made up of 15 amino acids.

This chain joins TRBV30 and TRBJ2-7; D possibly corresponds to TRBD1 (5 bases). V dropped 1 base and J dropped 3 bases, with 13 bases sitting between them. The CDR3 is 14 residues long. Germline values: CDR1 GTSNPN, CDR2 SVGIG (reference sequence). The CDR3 region has the DNA TGTGCCTGGAGTGCTGACAGATTTTTCTACGAGCAGTACTTC. As protein: CAWSADRFFYEQYF.

The CDR3 DNA follows: TGTGCCAGCAGAAGCCGACAGGGGATAACCTACGAGCAGTACTTC. Its translation is CASRSRQGITYEQYF. The chain couples TRBV27 to TRBJ2-7; 8 bases fit TRBD1. CDR3 length: 15 amino acids. Germline V gives CDR1 MNHEY, CDR2 SMNVEV (reference sequence). After removal of 6 bases from V and 2 bases from J, the junction contained 9 bases not matched to a gene.

The rearrangement uses TRBV29-1 and TRBJ1-2; D gene unclear. The CDR3 length is 12 residues. Germline assignment: CDR1 SQVTM and CDR2 ANQGSEA. V lost 4 bases and J lost 5, with 11 bases in between. The CDR3 sequence: CSVGRLLYGYTF. The CDR3 region has the DNA TGCAGCGTTGGGCGGCTGTTGTATGGCTACACCTTC.

V is TRBV10-2 and J is TRBJ2-7; TRBD2 aligns across 14 bases. Germline trimming cut 4 bases from V and 2 bases from J; bases unmatched to any gene: 1. The germline V gene encodes CDR1 WSHSY and CDR2 SAAADI. The CDR3 totals 15 residues. As DNA, the CDR3 is TGCGCCAGCAGTGGGGGACTAGCGGGAGCCTACGAGCAGTACTTC. The encoded protein is CASSGGLAGAYEQYF.

This rearrangement joins TRBV7-9 to TRBJ2-3; possibly TRBD1 or TRBD2 for D (5 bases each). The CDR3 has 16 amino acids. V shed 1 base and J shed 0 bases, with 11 bases lying between them. CDR1 and CDR2 (germline): SEHNR, FQNEAQ (reference sequence). This CDR3 reads CASSLGPGPSTDTQYF. In DNA form, the CDR3 reads TGTGCCAGCAGCTTAGGCCCGGGGCCTAGCACAGATACGCAGTATTTT.

This clone was observed many times. This rearrangement joins TRBV6-1 to TRBJ1-3, with 8 bases aligning to TRBD1. The CDR3 extends over 15 amino acids. Losses at the gene ends were 1 base for V and 2 bases for J; bases not matched to a gene: 1. Germline V CDR1 and CDR2: MNHNS, SASEGT. The CDR3 protein is CASSEEQGAGNTIYF. The CDR3 DNA reads as TGTGCCAGCAGTGAAGAACAGGGGGCTGGAAACACCATATATTTT.

The genes are TRBV29-1 and TRBJ1-2; TRBD1 agrees at 10 bases. The CDR3 sequence is 12 residues long. The germline CDR1 and CDR2 sequences are SQVTM and ANQGSEA. V lost 7 bases and J lost 4; bases outside the gene matches: 3. CDR3 sequence reads: CSGRTGGYGYTF. The CDR3 nucleotides read TGCAGCGGAAGGACAGGGGGCTATGGCTACACCTTC.

This sequence joins TRBV28 and TRBJ1-5; 9 bases agree with TRBD1. The length of the CDR3 is 16 residues. The J segment lost 6 bases and the V segment lost 4 bases, leaving 10 bases of the junction unmatched. The germline V gene has CDR1 MDHEN and CDR2 SYDVKM. The CDR3 DNA is TGTGCCAGCAGTTCCCCGGGGACAGGGCCGGTTCAGCCCCAGCATTTT. It translates to CASSSPGTGPVQPQHF.

The chain joins TRBV30 to TRBJ2-7, with TRBD2 identical over 7 bases. V gave up 3 bases and J gave up 6 bases; unmatched junction bases: 11. CDR3 size: 14 residues. The germline gives CDR1 GTSNPN, CDR2 SVGIG (reference sequence). The CDR3 DNA sequence: TGTGCCTGGAGCCAGAGGACTAGTGCTGTCGAGCAGTACTTC. Translation: CAWSQRTSAVEQYF. Complete variable domain (other parts from reference TRBV30 and TRBJ2-7): SQTIHQWPATLVQPVGSPLSLECTVEGTSNPNLYWYRQAAGRGLQLLFYSVGIGQISSEVPQNLSASRPQDRQFILSSKKLLLSDSGFYLCAWSQRTSAVEQYFGPGTRLTVT.

This chain links TRBV30 with TRBJ1-6, with 7 bases that match TRBD1. The CDR3 is made up of 16 amino acids. CDR1 is GTSNPN, CDR2 SVGIG, per germline (reference sequence). The ends lost 6 bases at V and 6 bases at J; junction bases unmatched: 14. CDR3 region: CACKMGARGFNSPLHF. DNA for the CDR3: TGTGCCTGTAAGATGGGGGCCAGGGGGTTTAATTCACCCCTCCACTTT.

This chain links TRBV7-2 with TRBJ1-5; D may be TRBD1 (6 bases). V was shortened by 2 bases and J by 8 bases, with 16 bases between the two germline ends. Germline CDR1 and CDR2: SGHTA and FQGNSA. CDR3 length: 15 residues. CDR3 amino acids: CASSLRGGPDKPQHF. The DNA of the CDR3 is TGTGCCAGCAGCTTACGGGGGGGCCCTGATAAGCCCCAGCATTTT.

The chain recombines TRBV2 with TRBJ2-1; 9 nucleotides line up with TRBD1. J lost 6 bases, V lost 5 bases, and 8 bases had no gene match. CDR1 and CDR2 (germline): SNHLY, FYNNEI. The CDR3 runs 15 residues. CDR3: CASSLGQGRGNEQFF. Here the CDR3 DNA reads TGTGCCAGCAGTTTGGGACAGGGAAGGGGCAATGAGCAGTTCTTC.

V gene TRBV5-6 combines with J gene TRBJ2-3; D tentatively reads TRBD1 or TRBD2 (5 bases each). The CDR3 consists of 13 residues. V was pared by 3 bases and J by 4 bases, with 9 bases between. Germline values: CDR1 SGHDT, CDR2 YYEEEE. The CDR3 loop is CASSSPGPDTQYF. The CDR3 DNA sequence: TGTGCCAGCAGCTCCCCGGGGCCAGATACGCAGTATTTT.

This chain connects TRBV5-6 to TRBJ2-7, with TRBD1 matching over 9 bases. Germline-derived CDR1 and CDR2 are SGHDT and YYEEEE. The CDR3 is 15 amino acids. J lost 2 bases, V lost 0 bases, and 3 bases had no gene match. The CDR3 sequence is CASSLVGQGPYEQYF. The CDR3 DNA reads as TGTGCCAGCAGCTTGGTCGGACAGGGGCCCTACGAGCAGTACTTC.

The chain uses TRBV11-2 and TRBJ2-1, with D possibly TRBD2 on 5 matching bases. The germline V gene has CDR1 SGHAT and CDR2 FQNNGV. V was trimmed by 2 bases and J by 0 bases, leaving 8 bases between them. The CDR3 sequence is 15 residues long. The CDR3 is CASSLLGSSYNEQFF. For the CDR3, the DNA is TGTGCCAGCAGCTTATTAGGGAGCTCCTACAATGAGCAGTTCTTC.

This clone showed up just once. The J gene is TRBJ1-3, the V gene TRBV7-9; TRBD1 is a possible D gene (5 bases). This CDR3 is 16 amino acids long. V was pared by 3 bases and J by 2 bases, with 14 bases between. In germline, CDR1 is SEHNR, CDR2 FQNEAQ (reference sequence). The CDR3 sequence is CASSLFSWGAGNTIYF. The CDR3 DNA sequence: TGTGCCAGCAGCTTGTTCTCGTGGGGGGCTGGAAACACCATATATTTT.

This clone was observed many times. The rearrangement uses TRBV28 and TRBJ1-1; weak D call: TRBD1 (6 bases). V shed 5 bases and J shed 3 bases, with 19 bases lying between them. Looked up from germline, CDR1 is MDHEN and CDR2 is SYDVKM. This CDR3 is 16 amino acids long. CDR3 DNA: TGTGCCAGCAGTCCAAGGGGCAGGGGTGGGGACACTGAAGCTTTCTTT. Encoded protein: CASSPRGRGGDTEAFF. The full variable domain, completed using reference TRBV28 and TRBJ1-1, is DVKVTQSSRYLVKRTGEKVFLECVQDMDHENMFWYRQDPGLGLRLIYFSYDVKMKEKGDIPEGYSVSREKKERFSLILESASTNQTSMYLCASSPRGRGGDTEAFFGQGTRLTVV.

Turning to this clone: The germline gene is not matched at one end of the junction; a read error may be the cause. The sample carries other DNA sequences with the same CDR3. The CDR3 DNA is TGTGCCAGCTCTCCACTCCACGGGGGACCAGAAGCTTTCTTT. It is translated as CASSPLHGGPEAFF. The chain combines TRBV18 with TRBJ1-1; tentatively, D is TRBD1 (5 bases). Germline V gene sequence: CDR1 KGHSH, CDR2 LQKENI. The CDR3 loop spans 14 amino acids.

The V and J genes are TRBV5-4 and TRBJ2-7; tentative D call: TRBD2 (5 bases). CDR1 is SGHNT, CDR2 YYREEE, per germline (reference sequence). V lost 0 bases and J lost 6, with 13 bases in between. CDR3 length: 14 amino acids. CDR3 amino acids: CASSLGQLEGEQYF. The CDR3 DNA is TGTGCCAGCAGCTTGGGACAATTAGAGGGCGAGCAGTACTTC. Filled out from reference TRBV5-4 and TRBJ2-7, the complete variable domain reads ETGVTQSPTHLIKTRGQQVTLRCSSQSGHNTVSWYQQALGQGPQFIFQYYREEENGRGNFPPRFSGLQFPNYSSELNVNALELDDSALYLCASSLGQLEGEQYFGPGTRLTVT.

This sequence joins TRBV27 and TRBJ1-5, with 7 bases that match TRBD1. Per germline, CDR1 MNHEY and CDR2 SMNVEV (reference sequence). Trimming removed 5 bases from V and 9 bases from J; junction bases left unmatched: 22. There are 18 residues in the CDR3. The CDR3 protein is CASSPLAGQPQGYRPQHF. DNA for the CDR3: TGTGCCAGCAGTCCATTAGCGGGACAGCCTCAAGGGTATCGGCCCCAGCATTTT.

The chain uses TRBV18 and TRBJ2-6, with no clear D. V was shortened by 3 bases and J by 2 bases, with 8 bases between the two germline ends. The CDR3 contains 15 residues. Per the germline V gene, CDR1 is KGHSH and CDR2 is LQKENI. CDR3 nucleotide sequence: TGTGCCAGCTCACCGATCACTACTGGGGCCAACGTCCTGACTTTC. Translating it yields CASSPITTGANVLTF.

The chain joins TRBV6-1 to TRBJ1-1; 7 bases are shared with TRBD1. The V gene's germline CDR1 is MNHNS and CDR2 SASEGT. Trimming took 6 bases from V and 5 from J; bases not matched to a gene: 6. The CDR3 runs 13 residues. The CDR3 bases are TGTGCCAGCAGACACAGGGGCAAAACTGAAGCTTTCTTT. Residues: CASRHRGKTEAFF.

The rearrangement uses TRBV4-1 and TRBJ1-4; TRBD1 matches 7 bases. Unmatched junction bases numbered 8, after V lost 0 bases and J lost 7 bases. This CDR3 has 16 amino acids. Per the germline V gene, CDR1 is MGHRA and CDR2 is YSYEKL. The CDR3 region is CASSQDRGGRGEKLFF. The CDR3 bases are TGCGCCAGCAGCCAAGACAGGGGGGGGCGAGGTGAAAAACTGTTTTTT.

This clone has at least ten counts. The genes are TRBV6-6 and TRBJ1-5, with 7 bases that match TRBD1. V trimming: 5 bases; J trimming: 5 bases; junction bases outside the gene matches: 9. Germline V gene sequence: CDR1 MNHNY, CDR2 SVGAGI (reference sequence). The CDR3 is 15 residues long. CDR3 nucleotide sequence: TGTGCCAGCAGTGGCCGGGACAGTCGGCATCAGCCCCAGCATTTT. Translation: CASSGRDSRHQPQHF.

The V gene is TRBV28, the J gene TRBJ2-7; D unclear. The CDR3 spans 12 residues. The germline V and J ends were trimmed by 8 bases and 6 bases, with 14 bases remaining between them. From germline, CDR1 is MDHEN and CDR2 SYDVKM. The CDR3 DNA reads as TGTGCCAGCCACAGTATGCCCCGCGAGCAGTACTTC. It codes for CASHSMPREQYF.

The chain joins TRBV10-1 to TRBJ2-3, with D unresolved. Trimming removed 2 bases at V and 6 bases at J, with 3 bases between. The CDR3 totals 11 residues. From germline, CDR1 is WNHNN and CDR2 SYGVQD (reference sequence). The CDR3 DNA reads TGCGCCAGCAGTGAGGGGGATACGCAGTATTTT. Its translation: CASSEGDTQYF.

This clone was found a few times. This CDR3 is CASSLARGTEAFF. For the CDR3, the DNA is TGTGCCAGCAGCTTAGCCAGGGGCACTGAAGCTTTCTTT. V is TRBV7-6 and J is TRBJ1-1; TRBD1 might be the D (6 bases). This CDR3 region has 13 residues. Germline lookup yields CDR1 SGHVS and CDR2 FNYEAQ. Trimming removed 0 bases at V and 4 bases at J, with 6 bases between.